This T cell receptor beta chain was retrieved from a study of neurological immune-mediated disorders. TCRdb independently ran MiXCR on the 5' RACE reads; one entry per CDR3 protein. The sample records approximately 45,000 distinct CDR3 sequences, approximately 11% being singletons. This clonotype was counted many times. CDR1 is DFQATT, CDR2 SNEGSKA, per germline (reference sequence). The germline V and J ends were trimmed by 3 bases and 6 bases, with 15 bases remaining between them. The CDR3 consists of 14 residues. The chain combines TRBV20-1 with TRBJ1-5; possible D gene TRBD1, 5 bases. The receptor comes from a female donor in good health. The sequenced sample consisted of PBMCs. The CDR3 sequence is CSASGVNRGQPQHF. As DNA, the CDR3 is TGCAGTGCTAGCGGGGTAAATAGGGGTCAGCCCCAGCATTTT.